This T cell receptor (beta chain) was sequenced during a study of T cell repertoires in cytomegalovirus infection. Across the study: Evidence of both CMV infection and a matching HLA type came from public TCR beta signatures.

This CDR3 has 15 amino acids. V lost 6 bases, J lost 0 bases, and 13 bases lay in between. Germline loops: CDR1 SGHTA, CDR2 FQGNSA. Ten or more counts support this clonotype. TCRdb called the reads again in MiXCR, with one record for every CDR3 protein. The table lists some 390,000 distinct CDR3 sequences, roughly 20% of them singletons, with around 8.6% in the top ten. Sequencing used PBMCs. The V call is TRBV7-2, the J call TRBJ2-3; weak D call: TRBD2 (6 bases). This clonotype was obtained from a human donor in good health (CMV status not recorded). Some clones in this sample may be carry-over from other donors' samples. The CDR3 nucleotides read TGTGCCAGCAGTAATAGCGGAATAAGCACAGATACGCAGTATTTT. Its protein is CASSNSGISTDTQYF. Drawing the rest from reference TRBV7-2 and TRBJ2-3, the complete variable domain is GAGVSQSPSNKVTEKGKDVELRCDPISGHTALYWYRQSLGQGLEFLIYFQGNSAPDKSGLPSDRFSAERTGGSVSTLTIQRTQQEDSAVYLCASSNSGISTDTQYFGPGTRLTVL.